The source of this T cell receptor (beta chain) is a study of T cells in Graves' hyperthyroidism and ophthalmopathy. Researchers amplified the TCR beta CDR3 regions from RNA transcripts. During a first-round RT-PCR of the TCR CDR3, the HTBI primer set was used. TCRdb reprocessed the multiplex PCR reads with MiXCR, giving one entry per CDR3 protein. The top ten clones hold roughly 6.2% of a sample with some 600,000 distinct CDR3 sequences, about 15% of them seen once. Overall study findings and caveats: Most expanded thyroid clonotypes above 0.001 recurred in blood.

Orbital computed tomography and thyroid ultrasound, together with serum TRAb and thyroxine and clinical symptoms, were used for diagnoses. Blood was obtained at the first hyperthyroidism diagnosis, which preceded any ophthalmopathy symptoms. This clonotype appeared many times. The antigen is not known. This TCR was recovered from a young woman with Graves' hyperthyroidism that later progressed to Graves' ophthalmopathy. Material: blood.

The CDR3 here is CAITRTSGNSYEQYF. As DNA, the CDR3 is TGTGCCATCACCAGGACTAGCGGAAACTCCTACGAGCAGTACTTC. The chain recombines TRBV10-3 with TRBJ2-7; 10 nucleotides align to TRBD2. The CDR3 spans 15 residues. Germline loops: CDR1 ENHRY, CDR2 SYGVKD. V shed 7 bases and J 0 bases; nucleotides not matched to a gene: 6.